Sequencing of this T cell receptor beta chain was carried out in a study of blood T cell repertoires in COVID-19. Study-level information: Acute and convalescent COVID-19 samples came from the United States, Italy and Spain. Sources were T cells, B-cell-depleted T cells, or PBMCs; the material itself was cDNA or gDNA.

Germline CDR1 is SGHRS and CDR2 is YFSETQ. The CDR3 is 16 amino acids. V lost 1 base, J lost 5 bases, and 8 bases stayed unmatched. In the original analysis: The authors estimated nucleated cell counts from reference gene primer amplification. Sequenced by immunoSEQ multiplex PCR; TCRdb stores in-frame clones only, minus some. V, J and clone size reflect that table, while D and trimming were determined from the DNA. The sample lists some 260,000 clones, approximately 82% seen once, with 2.5% to 3.5% in the top ten. This chain links TRBV5-1 with TRBJ2-2, with 7 bases that match TRBD1. The sequence came from a woman aged 18-35 years with acute or convalescent COVID-19. The sample taken for sequencing was peripheral blood. CDR3 DNA sequence: TGCGCCAGCAGCTTGTCCGGCAGGGGGAGTACCGGGGAGCTGTTTTTT. Its protein is CASSLSGRGSTGELFF.